This TCR beta chain emerged from a study of blood T cell repertoires in COVID-19. Per the authors' pipeline: Amplification of reference gene primers provided the estimated nucleated cell counts. Profiled with immunoSEQ multiplex PCR; TCRdb holds only in-frame clones, not every one. The V and J calls and clone size were taken over from that table, and D and trimming were inferred from the DNA. Of under 150,000 clones in the sample, about four fifths were seen once. CDR1 and CDR2 (germline): MNHEY, SMNVEV (reference sequence). The CDR3 is 14 residues long. The junction had 8 bases not matched to a gene; V was cut back by 9 bases and J by 6 bases.

V is TRBV27 and J is TRBJ2-1; 10 nucleotides match TRBD2. The TCR sequence derives from a man aged 35 to 55 with active or convalescent COVID-19. Sequencing was performed on peripheral blood. This CDR3 reads CASRGSGGINEQFF. CDR3 nucleotides: TGTGCCAGTCGGGGTAGCGGGGGGATCAATGAGCAGTTCTTC.